This T cell receptor beta chain was profiled in a study of T cell responses to AZD1222 COVID-19 vaccine. Study-wide results and limits: Seropositive status at baseline applied to only five to seven AZD1222 recipients.

There are 14 residues in the CDR3. Unmatched junction bases numbered 0, after V lost 6 bases and J lost 1 base. Per germline, CDR1 MNHEY and CDR2 SVGAGI. Points on this clone: As yet, its antigen is unknown.

Profiling relied on immunoSEQ multiplex PCR, and the TCRdb table lists in-frame clones only, not all of them. The sample records around 63,000 clones, roughly 85% being singletons. The sequencing used peripheral blood, collected on day 0 of AZD1222 vaccination. The chain links TRBV6-5 to TRBJ1-5; 10 bases align to TRBD1. The receptor was isolated from an adult in good health. The CDR3 is CASRDRGSNQPQHF. CDR3 DNA: TGTGCCAGCAGGGACAGGGGGAGCAATCAGCCCCAGCATTTT.